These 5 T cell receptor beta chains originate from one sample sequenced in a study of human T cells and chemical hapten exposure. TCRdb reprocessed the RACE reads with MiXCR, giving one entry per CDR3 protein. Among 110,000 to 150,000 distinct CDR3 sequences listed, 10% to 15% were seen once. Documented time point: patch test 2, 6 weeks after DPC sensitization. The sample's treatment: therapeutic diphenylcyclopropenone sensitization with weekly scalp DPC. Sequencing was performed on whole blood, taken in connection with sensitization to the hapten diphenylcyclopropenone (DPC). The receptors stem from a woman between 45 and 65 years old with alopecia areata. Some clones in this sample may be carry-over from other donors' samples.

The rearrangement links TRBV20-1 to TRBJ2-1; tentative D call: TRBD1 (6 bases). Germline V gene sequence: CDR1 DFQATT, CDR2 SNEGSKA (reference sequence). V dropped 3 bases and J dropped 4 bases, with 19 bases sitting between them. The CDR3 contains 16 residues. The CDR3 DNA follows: TGCAGTGCTAGGCCCGTCGACAGGAGTGGTTACAATGAGCAGTTCTTC. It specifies CSARPVDRSGYNEQFF.

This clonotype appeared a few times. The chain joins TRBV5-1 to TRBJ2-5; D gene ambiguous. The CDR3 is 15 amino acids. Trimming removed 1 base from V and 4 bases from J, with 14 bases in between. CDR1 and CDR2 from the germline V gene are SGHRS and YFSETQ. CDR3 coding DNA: TGCGCCAGCAGCTTGCTACAGCCCTGGGGAGAGACCCAGTACTTC. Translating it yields CASSLLQPWGETQYF.

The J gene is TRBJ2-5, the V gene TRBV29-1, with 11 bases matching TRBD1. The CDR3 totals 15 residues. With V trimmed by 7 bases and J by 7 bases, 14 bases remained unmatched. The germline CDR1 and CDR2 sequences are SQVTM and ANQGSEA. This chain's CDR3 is CSGSRGQGAGGTQYF. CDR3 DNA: TGCAGCGGGAGTCGAGGACAGGGGGCTGGGGGGACCCAGTACTTC.

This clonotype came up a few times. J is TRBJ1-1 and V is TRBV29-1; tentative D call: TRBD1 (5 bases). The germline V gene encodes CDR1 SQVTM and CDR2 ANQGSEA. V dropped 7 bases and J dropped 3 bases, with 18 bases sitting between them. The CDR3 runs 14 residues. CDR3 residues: CSAAGGVWDTEAFF. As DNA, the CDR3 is TGCAGCGCCGCCGGGGGGGTCTGGGACACTGAAGCTTTCTTT.

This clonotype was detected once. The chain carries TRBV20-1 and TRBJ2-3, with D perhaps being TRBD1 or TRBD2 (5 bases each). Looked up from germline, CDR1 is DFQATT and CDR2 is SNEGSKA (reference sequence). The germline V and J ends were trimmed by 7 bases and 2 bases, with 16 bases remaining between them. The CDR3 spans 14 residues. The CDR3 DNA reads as TGCAGTGTGGGGCCCGGGATTTCCACAGATACGCAGTATTTT. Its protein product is CSVGPGISTDTQYF.